Listed below are T cell receptor beta chains from one sample, sequenced in a study of type 1 and type 2 diabetes patients. A single record per CDR3 protein comes from TCRdb applying MiXCR to the multiplex PCR reads. The data show about 270,000 distinct CDR3 sequences, approximately 50% seen once. The sample was peripheral blood mononuclear cells (PBMCs). These receptors were taken from a man aged 18 to 29 with type 2 diabetes. Each CDR3 is given with its conserved first and last residue. Each record gives: V gene, CDR3 protein.

>TRBV7-2
CASSQRDIRLAGEQYF
>TRBV25-1
CASGSVGVGELFF
>TRBV12-3/TRBV12-4
CASSLSTFPSPLHF
>TRBV29-1
CSVEDYFQGTQYF
>TRBV18
CASSPTKGDRGDNEQFF
>TRBV25-1
CASSEGFLNTEAFF
>TRBV9
CASSVGTSNYEQYF
>TRBV9
CASIERDRTYGYTF
>TRBV6-5
CASRLARGVNTEAFF
>TRBV4-3
CASSLTGGGLEKLFF
>TRBV10-1
CASSDGTGSSFEQYF
>TRBV7-8
CASSLKRATGTKNTEAFF
>TRBV6-1
CASRDGQGASNEQYF
>TRBV6-6
CASRTIESNQPQHF
>TRBV2
CASRGIGVGSYEQYF
>TRBV20-1
CSARGGSGGANEQFF
>TRBV7-2
CASSPDRNSNQPQHF
>TRBV6-2/TRBV6-3
CASSFLRTGVLGYTF
>TRBV27
CASSLPWTGAGELFF
>TRBV2
CARRVNTEAFF